The rows below give T cell receptor beta chains drawn from one sample of a study of blood T cell repertoires in COVID-19. Measured with immunoSEQ multiplex PCR; TCRdb has only the in-frame clones, and not every one. The data contain 250,000 or so clones, about 85% of them singletons. Sequenced: PBMCs or T cells enriched from blood (not recorded which). The receptors were sampled from a man aged 30 to 45 who had recovered from COVID-19. Both conserved end residues are part of each CDR3. A D gene is named only where the DNA matches it firmly. Clone size appears in some rows only: once, few, many, or a class for an expanded clone.

>TRBJ2-7|NA|NA|TRBV7-2
CASRPASAYEQYF
TGTGCCAGCAGACCCGCTAGCGCCTACGAGCAGTACTTC
>TRBJ1-2|NA|NA|TRBV28
CASSGIGQSIGYTF
TGTGCCAGCAGTGGGATTGGACAGTCGATAGGCTACACCTTC
>TRBJ2-2|TRBD1|NA|TRBV12-3/TRBV12-4
CASSWTGNGELFF
TGTGCCAGCAGTTGGACAGGGAACGGGGAGCTGTTTTTT
>TRBJ1-6|NA|once|TRBV7-2
CASSLAERSPLHF
TGTGCCAGCAGCTTAGCGGAGCGTTCACCCCTCCACTTT
>TRBJ1-3|TRBD1|NA|TRBV6-5
CASSYGDRGHTIYF
TGTGCCAGCAGTTACGGGGACAGGGGTCACACCATATATTTT
>TRBJ1-5|NA|once|TRBV18
CASSPETGYSNQPQHF
TGTGCCAGCTCACCGGAGACGGGGTATAGCAATCAGCCCCAGCATTTT
>TRBJ1-1|NA|NA|TRBV12-3/TRBV12-4
CASSFLAAAEAFF
TGTGCCAGCAGTTTTTTGGCGGCCGCTGAAGCTTTCTTT
>TRBJ2-7|TRBD2|NA|TRBV7-9
CASSLLAGGPLSEQYF
TGTGCCAGCAGCTTGCTAGCGGGAGGGCCGCTTTCCGAGCAGTACTTC
>TRBJ2-7|NA|NA|TRBV5-4
CASSVGSNEQYF
TGTGCCAGCAGCGTCGGGTCTAACGAGCAGTACTTC
>TRBJ1-2|NA|NA|TRBV27
CASSNGGGYGYTF
TGTGCCAGTAGCAACGGGGGTGGCTATGGCTACACCTTC
>TRBJ2-1|NA|NA|TRBV5-1
CASSLGGGNFYEQFF
TGCGCCAGCAGCTTGGGCGGCGGGAACTTTTATGAGCAGTTCTTC
>TRBJ1-6|TRBD1|NA|TRBV7-8
CASSTQTGFGSPLHF
TGTGCCAGCAGCACCCAGACAGGGTTTGGATCACCCCTCCACTTT
>TRBJ1-2|NA|NA|TRBV5-6
CASTLKSRGYTF
TGTGCCAGCACCTTAAAAAGTAGAGGCTACACCTTC
>TRBJ2-3|TRBD2|NA|TRBV5-1
CASSLTPAGGTDTQYF
TGCGCCAGCAGCTTGACCCCAGCGGGGGGCACAGATACGCAGTATTTT
>TRBJ1-1|NA|once|TRBV12-3/TRBV12-4
CASSSARDTEAFF
TGTGCCAGCAGTTCCGCACGGGATACTGAAGCTTTCTTT
>TRBJ2-7|TRBD1|NA|TRBV9
CASSGTGRYEQYF
TGTGCCAGCAGCGGGACAGGGCGGTACGAGCAGTACTTC
>TRBJ2-7|NA|few|TRBV6-5
CASSCTSDSSYEQYF
TGTGCCAGCAGTTGTACATCGGACAGCAGCTACGAGCAGTACTTC
>TRBJ2-2|NA|NA|TRBV18
CASSPSGSGELFF
TGTGCCAGCTCACCTTCAGGGTCCGGGGAGCTGTTTTTT
>TRBJ1-1|NA|NA|TRBV2
CASSASTTPTEAFF
TGTGCCAGCAGTGCATCCACCACTCCCACTGAAGCTTTCTTT
>TRBJ1-2|NA|NA|TRBV3-1/TRBV3-2
CASSQQGNYGYTF
TGTGCCAGCAGCCAACAGGGTAACTATGGCTACACCTTC
>TRBJ2-6|NA|NA|TRBV7-2
CASSLAGSSGANVLTF
TGTGCCAGCAGCTTAGCAGGGAGCTCTGGGGCCAACGTCCTGACTTTC
>TRBJ2-1|NA|NA|TRBV12-5
CASGPAGVGGTYNEQFF
TGTGCTAGTGGTCCCGCGGGAGTGGGGGGCACCTACAATGAGCAGTTCTTC
>TRBJ1-5|NA|NA|TRBV3-1/TRBV3-2
CASSQVGAGQPQHF
TGTGCCAGCAGCCAAGTAGGGGCGGGGCAGCCCCAGCATTTT
>TRBJ2-7|TRBD2|NA|TRBV6-1
CASSEALGGSGGPSSYEQYF
TGTGCCAGCAGTGAAGCTCTCGGAGGTAGCGGGGGCCCGAGCTCCTACGAGCAGTACTTC
>TRBJ2-3|NA|NA|TRBV30
CAWKKTGADAQYF
TGTGCCTGGAAGAAAACCGGCGCGGATGCGCAGTATTTT
>TRBJ2-7|TRBD1|NA|TRBV24-1
CATSDSGQQEQYF
TGTGCCACCAGTGACTCGGGACAGCAGGAGCAGTACTTC
>TRBJ1-3|TRBD1|NA|TRBV2
CASQDRTFSGNTIYF
TGTGCCAGCCAGGACAGGACCTTCTCTGGAAACACCATATATTTT
>TRBJ1-1|TRBD1|NA|TRBV14
CASSLTGQGKGSEAFF
TGTGCCAGCAGCCTTACGGGACAGGGAAAAGGCTCCGAAGCTTTCTTT
>TRBJ2-7|NA|few|TRBV10-3
CAAGTYEQYF
TGTGCCGCGGGGACTTACGAGCAGTACTTC
>TRBJ2-7|TRBD1|once|TRBV30
CAWDRGLSSYEQYF
TGTGCCTGGGACAGGGGGCTCAGTTCGTACGAGCAGTACTTC
>TRBJ1-1|TRBD1|NA|TRBV19
CASSTARTGGVLGTEAFF
TGTGCCAGTAGTACGGCCCGGACAGGGGGTGTATTAGGCACTGAAGCTTTCTTT
>TRBJ2-1|TRBD2|NA|TRBV4-1
CASSQVGERGRQFF
TGCGCCAGCAGCCAAGTAGGGGAGCGGGGTCGGCAGTTCTTC
>TRBJ1-4|NA|NA|TRBV9
CASSVEQTTNEKLFF
TGTGCCAGCAGCGTAGAACAGACAACTAATGAAAAACTGTTTTTT
>TRBJ1-4|TRBD1|NA|TRBV6-1
CASSEYGTGGEKLFF
TGTGCCAGCAGTGAATATGGGACAGGGGGTGAAAAACTGTTTTTT
>TRBJ1-2|NA|NA|TRBV7-3
CASSIQGHGYTF
TGTGCCAGCAGCATACAGGGCCATGGCTACACCTTC
>TRBJ1-5|TRBD1|NA|TRBV7-3
CASSRPGQGSVNQPQHF
TGTGCCAGCAGCAGACCGGGACAGGGCTCGGTAAATCAGCCCCAGCATTTT
>TRBJ1-1|NA|NA|TRBV6-5
CASSTAGRWNTEAFF
TGTGCCAGCAGTACTGCGGGGCGGTGGAACACTGAAGCTTTCTTT
>TRBJ2-3|TRBD2|NA|TRBV30
CASPLAGADTQYF
TGTGCCTCGCCACTAGCGGGGGCCGATACGCAGTATTTT
>TRBJ2-1|TRBD2|once|TRBV29-1
CSTKTSGAYNEQFF
TGCAGCACTAAGACTAGCGGGGCCTACAATGAGCAGTTCTTC